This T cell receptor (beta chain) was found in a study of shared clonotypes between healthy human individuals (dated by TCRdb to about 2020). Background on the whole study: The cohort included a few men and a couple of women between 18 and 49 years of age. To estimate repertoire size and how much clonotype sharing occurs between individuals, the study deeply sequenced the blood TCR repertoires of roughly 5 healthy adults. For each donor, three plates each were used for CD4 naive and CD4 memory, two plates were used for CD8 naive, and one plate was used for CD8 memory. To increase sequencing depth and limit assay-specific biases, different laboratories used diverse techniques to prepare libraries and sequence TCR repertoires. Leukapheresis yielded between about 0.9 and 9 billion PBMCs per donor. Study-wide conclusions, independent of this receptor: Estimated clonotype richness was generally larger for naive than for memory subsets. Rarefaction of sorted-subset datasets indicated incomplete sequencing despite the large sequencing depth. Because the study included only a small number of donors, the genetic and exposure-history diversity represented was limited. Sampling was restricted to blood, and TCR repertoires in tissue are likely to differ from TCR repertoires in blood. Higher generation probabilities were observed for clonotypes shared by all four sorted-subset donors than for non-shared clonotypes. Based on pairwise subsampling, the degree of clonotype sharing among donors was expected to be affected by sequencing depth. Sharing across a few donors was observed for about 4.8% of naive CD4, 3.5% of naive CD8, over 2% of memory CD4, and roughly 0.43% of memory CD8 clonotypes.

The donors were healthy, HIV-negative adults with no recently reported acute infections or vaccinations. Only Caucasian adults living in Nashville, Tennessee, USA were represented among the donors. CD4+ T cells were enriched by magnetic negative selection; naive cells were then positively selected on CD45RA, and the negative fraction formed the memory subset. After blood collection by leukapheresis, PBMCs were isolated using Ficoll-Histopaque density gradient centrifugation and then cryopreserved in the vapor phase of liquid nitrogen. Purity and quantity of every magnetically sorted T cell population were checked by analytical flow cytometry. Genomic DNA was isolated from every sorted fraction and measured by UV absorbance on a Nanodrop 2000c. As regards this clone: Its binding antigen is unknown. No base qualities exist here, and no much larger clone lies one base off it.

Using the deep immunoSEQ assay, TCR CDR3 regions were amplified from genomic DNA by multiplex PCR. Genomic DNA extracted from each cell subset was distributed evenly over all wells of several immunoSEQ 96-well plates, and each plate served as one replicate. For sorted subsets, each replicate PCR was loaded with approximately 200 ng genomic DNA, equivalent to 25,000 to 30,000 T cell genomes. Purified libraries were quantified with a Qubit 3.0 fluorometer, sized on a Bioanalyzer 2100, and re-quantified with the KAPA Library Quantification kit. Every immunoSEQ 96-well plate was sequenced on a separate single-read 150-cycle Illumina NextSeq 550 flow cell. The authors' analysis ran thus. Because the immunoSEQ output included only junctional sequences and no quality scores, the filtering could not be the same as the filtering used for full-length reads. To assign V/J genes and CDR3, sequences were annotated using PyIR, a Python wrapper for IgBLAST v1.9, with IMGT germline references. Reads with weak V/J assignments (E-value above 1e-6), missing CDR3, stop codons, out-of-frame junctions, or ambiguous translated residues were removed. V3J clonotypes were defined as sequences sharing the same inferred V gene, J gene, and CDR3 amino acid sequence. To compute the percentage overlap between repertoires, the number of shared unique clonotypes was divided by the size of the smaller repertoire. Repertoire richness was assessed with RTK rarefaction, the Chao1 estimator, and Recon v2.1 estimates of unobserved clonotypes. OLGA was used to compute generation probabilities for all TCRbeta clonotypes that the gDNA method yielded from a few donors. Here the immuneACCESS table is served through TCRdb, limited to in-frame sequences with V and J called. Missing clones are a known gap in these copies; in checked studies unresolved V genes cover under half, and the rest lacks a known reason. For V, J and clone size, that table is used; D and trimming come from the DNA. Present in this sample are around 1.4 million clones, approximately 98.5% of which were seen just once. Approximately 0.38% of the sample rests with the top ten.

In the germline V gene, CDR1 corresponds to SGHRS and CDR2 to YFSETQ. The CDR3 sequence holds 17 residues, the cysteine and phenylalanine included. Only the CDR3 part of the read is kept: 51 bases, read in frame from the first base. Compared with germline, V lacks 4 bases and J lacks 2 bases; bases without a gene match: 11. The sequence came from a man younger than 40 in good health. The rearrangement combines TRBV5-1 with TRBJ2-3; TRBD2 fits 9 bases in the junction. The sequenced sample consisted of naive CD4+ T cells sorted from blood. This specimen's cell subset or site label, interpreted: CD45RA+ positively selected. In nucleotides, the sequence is TGCGCCAGCAGCCGGACGTGGGCTAGCGGGACCACAGATACGCAGTATTTT. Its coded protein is CASSRTWASGTTDTQYF.